The TCR beta chain under discussion was sequenced for a study of blood T cell repertoires in COVID-19. Looking at the study overall: PBMCs, B-cell-depleted T cells, or T cells provided the cDNA or gDNA that made up the material.

Assay used: immunoSEQ multiplex PCR; TCRdb lists only in-frame clones, some missing. This repertoire shows around 100,000 clones, 90% found once; its top ten account for 4% to 6%. Germline V gene data show CDR1 as KGHSH and CDR2 as LQKENI. This CDR3 spans 14 amino acids. The ends were cut back, 1 base at V and 0 bases at J, with 6 bases in the middle. The source material was peripheral blood. The J gene is TRBJ1-1, the V gene TRBV18; tentatively, D is TRBD1 (5 bases). This TCR derives from a man between 50 and 59 years old with acute or convalescent COVID-19. Here the CDR3 reads CASSPRRVNTEAFF. The CDR3, as DNA: TGTGCCAGCTCACCACGCAGGGTGAACACTGAAGCTTTCTTT.